A selection of T cell receptor beta chains follows, all from one sample in a study of shared clonotypes between healthy human individuals. Assay: immunoSEQ multiplex PCR; the TCRdb copy retains only in-frame clones and omits some. The repertoire has 400,000 to 500,000 clones, around three quarters of them found once; the top ten carry approximately 12%. The sequenced sample was PBMCs. The receptors shown here come from a woman aged 40 to 50 in good health. Some clones in this sample may be carry-over from other donors' samples. Both conserved end residues are part of each CDR3. Some rows have no size entry. The others give once, few or many, or a class for an expanded clone.

v_call clone_size cdr3_aa
TRBV28 few CASSLPREGVGELFF
TRBV9 many CASSVDPSGNYEQYF
TRBV29-1 NA CSVDWLAGPRDEQFF
TRBV30 once CAWSQYVARSEQFF
TRBV23-1 NA CASPDWKHMNTEAFF
TRBV7-9 NA CASSLLGGSAYNEQFF
TRBV7-3 many CASSSQGLSGANVLTF
TRBV21-1 NA CASSTGLPGTPCSETQYF
TRBV13 NA CASSLRSSTDTIYF
TRBV7-8 NA CASGRGVQETQYF
TRBV28 NA CASSFLGARTDTQYF
TRBV20-1 NA CSARVEVGYTF